The following is a T cell receptor beta chain sequence with its context. Its antigen remains unidentified. The record originates from a study of PD-1 blockade in classical Hodgkin lymphoma. Time point: cycle 4 day 1 (C4D1), after 6 weeks of nivolumab. Patients all relapsed after autologous stem cell transplantation, and there was variation in brentuximab vedotin exposure. Under best response, outcomes were complete response, partial response or progressive disease. TCRdb's copy holds only in-frame clones and misses some; the assay was immunoSEQ multiplex PCR. The sample has approximately 110,000 clones; roughly 89% are singletons. The study's findings and limits: Relative to healthy donors, newly diagnosed patients reportedly had lower baseline TCR diversity, which was reported as lower still in relapsed/refractory patients.

The CDR3 sequence is 16 residues long. Germline loops: CDR1 SGHTA, CDR2 FQGNSA. Trimming stripped 4 bases from V and 0 bases from J, with 10 bases between. The rearrangement uses TRBV7-2 and TRBJ1-6; D is unresolved. Sequences were derived from peripheral blood mononuclear cells (PBMCs), sampled before the fourth cycle of nivolumab. This TCR came from a human donor with classical Hodgkin lymphoma. DNA of the CDR3: TGTGCCAGCAGCTCCTCAGGTCGCTCCTATAATTCACCCCTCCACTTT. This encodes CASSSSGRSYNSPLHF.